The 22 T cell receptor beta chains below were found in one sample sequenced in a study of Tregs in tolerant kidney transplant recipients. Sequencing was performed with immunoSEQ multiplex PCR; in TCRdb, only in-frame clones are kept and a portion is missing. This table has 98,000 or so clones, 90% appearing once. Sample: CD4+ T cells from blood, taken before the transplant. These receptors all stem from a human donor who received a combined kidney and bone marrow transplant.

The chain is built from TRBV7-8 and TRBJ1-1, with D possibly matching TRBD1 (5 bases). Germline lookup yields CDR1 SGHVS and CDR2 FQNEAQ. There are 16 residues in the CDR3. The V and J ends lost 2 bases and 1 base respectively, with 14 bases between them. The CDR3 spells CASSLNERTTNTEAFF. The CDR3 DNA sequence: TGTGCCAGCAGCTTAAACGAAAGGACAACGAACACTGAAGCTTTCTTT. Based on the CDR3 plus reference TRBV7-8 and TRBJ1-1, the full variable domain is GAGVSQSPRYKVAKRGQDVALRCDPISGHVSLFWYQQALGQGPEFLTYFQNEAQLDKSGLPSDRFFAERPEGSVSTLKIQRTQQEDSAVYLCASSLNERTTNTEAFFGQGTRLTVV.

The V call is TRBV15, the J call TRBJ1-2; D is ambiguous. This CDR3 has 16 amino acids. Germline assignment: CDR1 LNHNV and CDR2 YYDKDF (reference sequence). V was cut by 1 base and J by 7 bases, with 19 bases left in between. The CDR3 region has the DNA TGTGCCACCAGCAGAGTAGACGGACTGGGGTTGGGTGGCTACACCTTC. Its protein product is CATSRVDGLGLGGYTF.

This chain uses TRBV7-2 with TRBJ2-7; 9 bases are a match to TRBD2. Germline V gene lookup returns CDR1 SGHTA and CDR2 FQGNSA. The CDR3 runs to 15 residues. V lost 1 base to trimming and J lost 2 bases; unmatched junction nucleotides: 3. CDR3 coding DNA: TGTGCCAGCAGCTTAGGGGCTAGCGGGACCTACGAGCAGTACTTC. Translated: CASSLGASGTYEQYF.

CDR3 sequence reads: CASRSASGYGYTF. As DNA, the CDR3 is TGTGCCAGTAGGTCCGCCAGCGGCTATGGCTACACCTTC. The chain has TRBV19 and TRBJ1-2; D is undetermined. Deletions cut 6 bases from V and 4 bases from J, with 12 bases between. Germline loops: CDR1 LNHDA, CDR2 SQIVND (reference sequence). This CDR3 region has 13 residues.

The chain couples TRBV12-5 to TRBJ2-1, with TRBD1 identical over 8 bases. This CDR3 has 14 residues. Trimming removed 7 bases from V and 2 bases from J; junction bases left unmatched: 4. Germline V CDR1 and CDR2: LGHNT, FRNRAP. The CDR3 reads CASAPGQAYNEQFF. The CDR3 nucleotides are TGTGCTAGTGCACCGGGACAGGCCTACAATGAGCAGTTCTTC.

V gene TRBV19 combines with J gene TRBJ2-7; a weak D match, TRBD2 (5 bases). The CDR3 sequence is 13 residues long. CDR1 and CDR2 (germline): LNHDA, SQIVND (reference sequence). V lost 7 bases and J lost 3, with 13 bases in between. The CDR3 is CASTPGGFYEQYF. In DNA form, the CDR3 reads TGTGCCAGTACCCCCGGAGGTTTCTACGAGCAGTACTTC.

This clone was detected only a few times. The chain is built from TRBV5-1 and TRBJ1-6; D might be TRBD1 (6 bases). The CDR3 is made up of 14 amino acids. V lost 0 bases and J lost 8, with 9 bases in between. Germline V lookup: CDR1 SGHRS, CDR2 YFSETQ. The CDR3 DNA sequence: TGCGCCAGCAGCTTGGGGGCAGGGGATTCACCCCTCCACTTT. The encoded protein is CASSLGAGDSPLHF.

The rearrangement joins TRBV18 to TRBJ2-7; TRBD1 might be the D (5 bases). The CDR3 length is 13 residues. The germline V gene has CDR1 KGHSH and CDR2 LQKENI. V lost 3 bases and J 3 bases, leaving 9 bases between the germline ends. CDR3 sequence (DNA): TGTGCCAGCTCACCGCCAGGGCACTACGAGCAGTACTTC. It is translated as CASSPPGHYEQYF.

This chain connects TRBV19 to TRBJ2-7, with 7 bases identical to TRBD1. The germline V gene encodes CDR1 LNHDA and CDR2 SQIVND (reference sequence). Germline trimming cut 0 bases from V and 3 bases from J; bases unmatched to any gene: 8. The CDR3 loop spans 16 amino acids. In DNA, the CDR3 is TGTGCCAGTAGTATAGACAACGACAGGGCCCGCTACGAGCAGTACTTC. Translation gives CASSIDNDRARYEQYF.

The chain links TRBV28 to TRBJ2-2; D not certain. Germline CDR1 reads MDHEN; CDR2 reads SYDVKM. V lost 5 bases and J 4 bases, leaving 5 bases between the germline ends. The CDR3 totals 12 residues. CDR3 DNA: TGTGCCAGCAGTCAACTCACCGGGGAGCTGTTTTTT. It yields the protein CASSQLTGELFF.

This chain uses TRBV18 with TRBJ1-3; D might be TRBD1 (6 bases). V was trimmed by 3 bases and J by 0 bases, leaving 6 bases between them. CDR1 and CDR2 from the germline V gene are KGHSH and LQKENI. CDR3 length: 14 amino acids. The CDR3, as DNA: TGTGCCAGCTCACCGGACAGCTCTGGAAACACCATATATTTT. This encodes CASSPDSSGNTIYF.

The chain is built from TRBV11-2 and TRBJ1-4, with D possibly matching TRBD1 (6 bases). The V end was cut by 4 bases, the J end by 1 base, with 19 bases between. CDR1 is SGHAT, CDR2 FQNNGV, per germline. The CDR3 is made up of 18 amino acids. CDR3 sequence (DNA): TGTGCCAGCAGCTCCTTCCCAGGGACACCCAGAACTAATGAAAAACTGTTTTTT. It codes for CASSSFPGTPRTNEKLFF. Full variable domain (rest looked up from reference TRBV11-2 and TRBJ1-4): EAGVAQSPRYKIIEKRQSVAFWCNPISGHATLYWYQQILGQGPKLLIQFQNNGVVDDSQLPKDRFSAERLKGVDSTLKIQPAKLEDSAVYLCASSSFPGTPRTNEKLFFGSGTQLSVL.

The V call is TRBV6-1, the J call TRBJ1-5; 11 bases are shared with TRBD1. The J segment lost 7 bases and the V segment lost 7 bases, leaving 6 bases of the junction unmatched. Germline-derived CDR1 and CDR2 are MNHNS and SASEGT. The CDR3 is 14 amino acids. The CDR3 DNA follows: TGTGCCAGCAAGCAGGGACAGGGGGAGCAGCCCCAGCATTTT. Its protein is CASKQGQGEQPQHF.

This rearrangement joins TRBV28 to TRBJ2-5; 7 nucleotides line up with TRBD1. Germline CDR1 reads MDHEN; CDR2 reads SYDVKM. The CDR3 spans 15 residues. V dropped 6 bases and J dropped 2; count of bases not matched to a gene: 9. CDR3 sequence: CASSHSGQPQETQYF. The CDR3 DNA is TGTGCCAGCAGCCACTCGGGACAGCCTCAAGAGACCCAGTACTTC.

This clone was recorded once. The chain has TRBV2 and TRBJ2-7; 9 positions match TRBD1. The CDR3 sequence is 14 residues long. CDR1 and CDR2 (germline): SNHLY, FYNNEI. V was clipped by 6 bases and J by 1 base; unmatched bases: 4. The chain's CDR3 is CASRDRGPSYEQYF. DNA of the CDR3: TGTGCCAGCAGGGACAGGGGACCTTCCTACGAGCAGTACTTC. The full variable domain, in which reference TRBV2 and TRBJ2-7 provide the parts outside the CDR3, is EPEVTQTPSHQVTQMGQEVILRCVPISNHLYFYWYRQILGQKVEFLVSFYNNEISEKSEIFDDQFSVERPDGSNFTLKIRSTKLEDSAMYFCASRDRGPSYEQYFGPGTRLTVT.

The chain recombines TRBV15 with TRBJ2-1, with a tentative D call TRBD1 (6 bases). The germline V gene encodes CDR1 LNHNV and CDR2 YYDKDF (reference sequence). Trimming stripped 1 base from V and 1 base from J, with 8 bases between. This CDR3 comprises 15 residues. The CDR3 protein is CATSRGQASYNEQFF. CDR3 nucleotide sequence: TGTGCCACCAGCAGAGGACAGGCTTCCTACAATGAGCAGTTCTTC.

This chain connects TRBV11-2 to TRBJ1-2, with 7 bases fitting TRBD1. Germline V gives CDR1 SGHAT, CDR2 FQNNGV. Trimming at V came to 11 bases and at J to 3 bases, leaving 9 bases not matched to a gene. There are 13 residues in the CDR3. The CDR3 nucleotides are TGTGCCTTGGGGGACAGTGAAGACTATGGCTACACCTTC. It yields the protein CALGDSEDYGYTF.

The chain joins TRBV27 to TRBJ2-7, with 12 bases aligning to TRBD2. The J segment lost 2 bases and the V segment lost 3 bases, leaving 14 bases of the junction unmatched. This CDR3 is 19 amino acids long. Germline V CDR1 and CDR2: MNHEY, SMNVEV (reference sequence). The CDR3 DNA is TGTGCCAGCAGTTTCTCCCTCCGGACTAGCGGGACCAAACCCTACGAGCAGTACTTC. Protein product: CASSFSLRTSGTKPYEQYF.

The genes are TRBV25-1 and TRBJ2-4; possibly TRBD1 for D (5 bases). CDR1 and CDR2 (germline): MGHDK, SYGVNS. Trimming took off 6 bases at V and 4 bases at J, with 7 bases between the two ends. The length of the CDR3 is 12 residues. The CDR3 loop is CASRDTKNIQYF. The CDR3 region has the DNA TGTGCCAGCAGGGACACAAAAAACATTCAGTACTTC.

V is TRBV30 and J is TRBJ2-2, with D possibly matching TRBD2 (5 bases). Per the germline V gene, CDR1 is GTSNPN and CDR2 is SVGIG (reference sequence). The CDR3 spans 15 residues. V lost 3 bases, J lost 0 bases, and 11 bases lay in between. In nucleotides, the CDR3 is TGTGCCTGGAGGAGGGAGCGGTCGAACACCGGGGAGCTGTTTTTT. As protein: CAWRRERSNTGELFF.

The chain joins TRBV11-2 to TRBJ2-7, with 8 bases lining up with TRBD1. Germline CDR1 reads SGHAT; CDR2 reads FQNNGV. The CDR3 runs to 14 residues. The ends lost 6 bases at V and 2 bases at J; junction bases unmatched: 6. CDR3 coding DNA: TGTGCCAGCAGGGGGGACAGGCGGCCCTACGAGCAGTACTTC. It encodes CASRGDRRPYEQYF.

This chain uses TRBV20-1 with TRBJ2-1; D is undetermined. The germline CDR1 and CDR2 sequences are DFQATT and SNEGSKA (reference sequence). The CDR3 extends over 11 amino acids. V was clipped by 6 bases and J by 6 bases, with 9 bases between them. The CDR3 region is CSASVPNEQFF. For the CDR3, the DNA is TGCAGTGCCAGCGTCCCCAATGAGCAGTTCTTC.